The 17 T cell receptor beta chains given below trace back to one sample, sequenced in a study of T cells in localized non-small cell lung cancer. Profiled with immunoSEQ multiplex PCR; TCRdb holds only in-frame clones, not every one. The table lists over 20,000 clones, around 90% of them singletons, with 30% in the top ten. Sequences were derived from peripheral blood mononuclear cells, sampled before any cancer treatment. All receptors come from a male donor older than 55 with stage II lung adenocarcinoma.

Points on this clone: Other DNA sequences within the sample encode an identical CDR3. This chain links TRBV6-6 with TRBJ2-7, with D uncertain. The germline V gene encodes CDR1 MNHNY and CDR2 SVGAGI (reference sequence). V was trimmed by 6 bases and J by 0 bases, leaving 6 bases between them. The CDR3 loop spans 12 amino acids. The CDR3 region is CASSPASYEQYF. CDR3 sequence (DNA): TGTGCCAGCAGCCCTGCCTCCTACGAGCAGTACTTC.

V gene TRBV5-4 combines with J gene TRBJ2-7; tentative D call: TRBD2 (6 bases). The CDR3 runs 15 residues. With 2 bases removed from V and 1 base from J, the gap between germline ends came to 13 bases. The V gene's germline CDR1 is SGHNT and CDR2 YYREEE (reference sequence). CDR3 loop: CASSFGRERSYEQYF. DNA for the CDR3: TGTGCCAGCAGCTTTGGCCGGGAGAGGTCCTACGAGCAGTACTTC. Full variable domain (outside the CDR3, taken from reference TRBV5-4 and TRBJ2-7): ETGVTQSPTHLIKTRGQQVTLRCSSQSGHNTVSWYQQALGQGPQFIFQYYREEENGRGNFPPRFSGLQFPNYSSELNVNALELDDSALYLCASSFGRERSYEQYFGPGTRLTVT.

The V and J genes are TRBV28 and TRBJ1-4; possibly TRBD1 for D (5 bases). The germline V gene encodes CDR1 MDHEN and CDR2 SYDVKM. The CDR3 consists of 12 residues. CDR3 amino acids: CAGGGINEKLFF. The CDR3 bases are TGTGCGGGGGGAGGAATTAATGAAAAACTGTTTTTT.

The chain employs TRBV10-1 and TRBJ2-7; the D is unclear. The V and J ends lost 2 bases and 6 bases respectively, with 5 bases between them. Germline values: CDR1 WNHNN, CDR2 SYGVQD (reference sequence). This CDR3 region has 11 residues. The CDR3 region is CASSEGGEQYF. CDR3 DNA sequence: TGCGCCAGCAGTGAGGGCGGCGAGCAGTACTTC.

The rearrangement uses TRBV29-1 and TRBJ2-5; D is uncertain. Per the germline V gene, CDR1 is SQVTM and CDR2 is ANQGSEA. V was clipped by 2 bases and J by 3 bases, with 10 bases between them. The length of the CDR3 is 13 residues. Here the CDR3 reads CSVELGSEETQYF. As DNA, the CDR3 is TGCAGCGTTGAATTGGGCTCGGAAGAGACCCAGTACTTC.

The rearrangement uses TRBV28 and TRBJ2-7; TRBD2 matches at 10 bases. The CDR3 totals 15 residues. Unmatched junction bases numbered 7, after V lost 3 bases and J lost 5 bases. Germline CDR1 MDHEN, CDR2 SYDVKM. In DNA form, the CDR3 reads TGTGCCAGCAGTTTTTTAGCGGGAGGAAGCAACGAGCAGTACTTC. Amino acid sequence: CASSFLAGGSNEQYF.

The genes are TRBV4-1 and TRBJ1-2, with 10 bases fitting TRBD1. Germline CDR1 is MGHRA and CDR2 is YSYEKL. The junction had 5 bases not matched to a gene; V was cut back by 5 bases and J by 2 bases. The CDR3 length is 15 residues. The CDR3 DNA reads TGCGCCAGCAGCTCCCCGGGACAGGGGAACTATGGCTACACCTTC. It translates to CASSSPGQGNYGYTF.

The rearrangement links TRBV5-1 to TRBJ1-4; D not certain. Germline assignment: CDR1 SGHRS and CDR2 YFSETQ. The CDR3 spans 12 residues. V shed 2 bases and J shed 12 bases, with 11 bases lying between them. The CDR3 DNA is TGCGCCAGCAGCTTAACCGGGGTAGAACTGTTTTTT. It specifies CASSLTGVELFF.

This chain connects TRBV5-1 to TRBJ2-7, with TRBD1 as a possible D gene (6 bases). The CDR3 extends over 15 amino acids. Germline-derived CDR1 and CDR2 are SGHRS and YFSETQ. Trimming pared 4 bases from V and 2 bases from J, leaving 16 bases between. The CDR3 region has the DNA TGCGCCAGCAGCCCGGACAGCGGAAGGGCCTACGAGCAGTACTTC. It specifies CASSPDSGRAYEQYF.

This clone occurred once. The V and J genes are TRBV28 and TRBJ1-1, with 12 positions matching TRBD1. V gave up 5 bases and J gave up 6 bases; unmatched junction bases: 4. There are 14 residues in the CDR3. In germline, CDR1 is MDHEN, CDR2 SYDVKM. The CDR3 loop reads CASSGDRGRAEAFF. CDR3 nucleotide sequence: TGTGCCAGCAGTGGGGACAGGGGGCGGGCTGAAGCTTTCTTT.

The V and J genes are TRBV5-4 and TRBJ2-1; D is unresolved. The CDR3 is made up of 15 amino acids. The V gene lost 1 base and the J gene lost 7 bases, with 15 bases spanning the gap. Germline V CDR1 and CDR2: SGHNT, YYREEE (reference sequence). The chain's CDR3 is CASSLTAPSPNEQFF. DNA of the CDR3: TGTGCCAGCAGCTTGACCGCCCCTTCTCCGAATGAGCAGTTCTTC. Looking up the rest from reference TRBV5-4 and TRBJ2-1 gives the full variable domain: ETGVTQSPTHLIKTRGQQVTLRCSSQSGHNTVSWYQQALGQGPQFIFQYYREEENGRGNFPPRFSGLQFPNYSSELNVNALELDDSALYLCASSLTAPSPNEQFFGPGTRLTVL.

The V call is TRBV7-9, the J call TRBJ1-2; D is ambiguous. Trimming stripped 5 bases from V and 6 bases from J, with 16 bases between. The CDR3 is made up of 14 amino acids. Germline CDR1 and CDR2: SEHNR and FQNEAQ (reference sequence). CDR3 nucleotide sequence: TGTGCCAGCAGCCCACGGACGGGTCCGCATGGCTACACCTTC. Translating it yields CASSPRTGPHGYTF.

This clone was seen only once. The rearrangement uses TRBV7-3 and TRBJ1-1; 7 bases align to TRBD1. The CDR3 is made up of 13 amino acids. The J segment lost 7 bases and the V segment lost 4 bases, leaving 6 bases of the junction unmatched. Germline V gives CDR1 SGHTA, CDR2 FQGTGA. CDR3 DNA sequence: TGTGCCAGCAGCTCTAGACAGGGCGGTGAAGCTTTCTTT. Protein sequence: CASSSRQGGEAFF. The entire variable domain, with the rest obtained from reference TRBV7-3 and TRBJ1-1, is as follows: GAGVSQTPSNKVTEKGKYVELRCDPISGHTALYWYRQSLGQGPEFLIYFQGTGAADDSGLPNDRFFAVRPEGSVSTLKIQRTERGDSAVYLCASSSRQGGEAFFGQGTRLTVV.

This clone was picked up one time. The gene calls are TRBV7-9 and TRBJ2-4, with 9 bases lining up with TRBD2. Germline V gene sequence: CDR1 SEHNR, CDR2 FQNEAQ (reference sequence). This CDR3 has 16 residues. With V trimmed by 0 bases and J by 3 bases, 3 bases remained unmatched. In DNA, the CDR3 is TGTGCCAGCAGCTTAGCTGGCGGGAGGGACAAAAACATTCAGTACTTC. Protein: CASSLAGGRDKNIQYF.

The CDR3 DNA sequence: TGTGCCAGCAGCCCGGGGGTCTTTTATAGCAATCAGCCCCAGCATTTT. Translated, it gives CASSPGVFYSNQPQHF. The J gene is TRBJ1-5, the V gene TRBV28, with D possibly TRBD1 on 5 matching bases. The ends were cut back, 6 bases at V and 0 bases at J, with 15 bases in the middle. Germline values: CDR1 MDHEN, CDR2 SYDVKM. The CDR3 is 16 amino acids.

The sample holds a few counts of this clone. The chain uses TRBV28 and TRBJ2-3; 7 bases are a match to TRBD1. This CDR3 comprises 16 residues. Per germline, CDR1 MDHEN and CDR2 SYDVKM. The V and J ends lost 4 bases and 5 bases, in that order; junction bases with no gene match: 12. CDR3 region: CASSWGQTGVVDTQYF. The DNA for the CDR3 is TGTGCCAGCAGTTGGGGACAGACTGGTGTGGTAGATACGCAGTATTTT.

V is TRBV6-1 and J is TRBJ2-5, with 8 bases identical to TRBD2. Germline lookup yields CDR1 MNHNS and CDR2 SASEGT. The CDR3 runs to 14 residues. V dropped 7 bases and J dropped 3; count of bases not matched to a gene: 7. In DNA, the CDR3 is TGTGCCAGCATGCCGGGAGGGATAGAAGAGACCCAGTACTTC. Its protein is CASMPGGIEETQYF.